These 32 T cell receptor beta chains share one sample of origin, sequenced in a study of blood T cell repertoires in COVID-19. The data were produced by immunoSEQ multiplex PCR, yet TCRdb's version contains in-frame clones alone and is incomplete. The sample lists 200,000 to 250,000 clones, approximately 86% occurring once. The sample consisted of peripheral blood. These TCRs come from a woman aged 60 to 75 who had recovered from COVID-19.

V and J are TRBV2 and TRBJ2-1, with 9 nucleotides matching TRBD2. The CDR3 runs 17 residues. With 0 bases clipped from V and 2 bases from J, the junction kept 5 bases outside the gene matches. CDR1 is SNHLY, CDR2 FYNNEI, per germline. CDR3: CASSEALAGYAYNEQFF. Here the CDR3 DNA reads TGTGCCAGCAGTGAAGCGCTAGCGGGGTACGCCTACAATGAGCAGTTCTTC.

CDR3 DNA sequence: TGTGCCAGCACCTTTGGGGGGGCTTCGGGAAAACTGTTTTTT. Translated, it gives CASTFGGASGKLFF. The rearrangement links TRBV27 to TRBJ1-4; possible D gene TRBD1, 6 bases. CDR3 size: 14 residues. V was clipped by 7 bases and J by 10 bases, with 19 bases between them. Germline values: CDR1 MNHEY, CDR2 SMNVEV (reference sequence).

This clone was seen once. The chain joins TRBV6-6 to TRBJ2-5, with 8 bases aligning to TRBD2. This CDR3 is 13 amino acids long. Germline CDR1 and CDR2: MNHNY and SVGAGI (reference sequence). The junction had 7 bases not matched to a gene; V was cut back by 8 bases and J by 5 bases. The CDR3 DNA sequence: TGTGCCAGCGTGACGGGCGGGGGGGAGACCCAGTACTTC. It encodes CASVTGGGETQYF.

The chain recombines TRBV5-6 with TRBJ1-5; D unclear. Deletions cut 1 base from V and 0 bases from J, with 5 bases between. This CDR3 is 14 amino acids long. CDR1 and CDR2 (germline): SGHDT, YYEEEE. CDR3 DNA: TGTGCCAGCAGCTTGTTGTATAGCAATCAGCCCCAGCATTTT. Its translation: CASSLLYSNQPQHF.

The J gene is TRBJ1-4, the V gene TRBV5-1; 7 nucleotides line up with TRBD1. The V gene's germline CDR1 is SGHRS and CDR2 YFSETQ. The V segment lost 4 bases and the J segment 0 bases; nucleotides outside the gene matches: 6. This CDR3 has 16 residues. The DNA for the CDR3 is TGCGCCAGCAGCCAGGACAGGAACCCAACTAATGAAAAACTGTTTTTT. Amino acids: CASSQDRNPTNEKLFF.

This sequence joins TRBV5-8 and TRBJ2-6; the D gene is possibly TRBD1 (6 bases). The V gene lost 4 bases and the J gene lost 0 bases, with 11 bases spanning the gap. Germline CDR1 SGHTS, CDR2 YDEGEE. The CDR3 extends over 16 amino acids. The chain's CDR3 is CASSRNRVSGANVLTF. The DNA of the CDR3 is TGTGCCAGCAGCCGAAACAGGGTCTCTGGGGCCAACGTCCTGACTTTC. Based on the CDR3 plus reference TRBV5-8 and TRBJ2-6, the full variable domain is EAGVTQSPTHLIKTRGQQATLRCSPISGHTSVYWYQQALGLGLQFLLWYDEGEERNRGNFPPRFSGRQFPNYSSELNVNALELEDSALYLCASSRNRVSGANVLTFGAGSRLTVL.

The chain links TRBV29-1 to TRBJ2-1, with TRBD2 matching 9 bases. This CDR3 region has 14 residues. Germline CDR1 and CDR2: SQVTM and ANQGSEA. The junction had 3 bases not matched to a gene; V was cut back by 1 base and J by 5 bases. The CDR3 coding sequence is TGCAGCGTTGAAGGTAGCGGGGGTAACAATGAGCAGTTCTTC. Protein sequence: CSVEGSGGNNEQFF.

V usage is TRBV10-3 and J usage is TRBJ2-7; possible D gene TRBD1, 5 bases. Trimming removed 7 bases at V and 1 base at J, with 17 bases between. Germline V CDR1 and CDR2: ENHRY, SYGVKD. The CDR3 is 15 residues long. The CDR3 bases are TGTGCCATCAAGGGGAATGAGCCTCTATCCTACGAGCAGTACTTC. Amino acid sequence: CAIKGNEPLSYEQYF.

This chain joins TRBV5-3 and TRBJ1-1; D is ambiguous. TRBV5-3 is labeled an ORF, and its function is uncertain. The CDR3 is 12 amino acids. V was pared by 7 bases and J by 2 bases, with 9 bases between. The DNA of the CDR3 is TGTGCCAGAGTCCCCCTAAACACTGAAGCTTTCTTT. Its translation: CARVPLNTEAFF.

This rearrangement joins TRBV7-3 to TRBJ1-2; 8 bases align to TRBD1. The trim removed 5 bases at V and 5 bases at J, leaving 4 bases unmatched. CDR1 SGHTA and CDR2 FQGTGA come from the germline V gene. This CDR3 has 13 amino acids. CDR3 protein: CASSPGTGYGYTF. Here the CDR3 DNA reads TGTGCCAGCAGCCCTGGGACAGGTTATGGCTACACCTTC.

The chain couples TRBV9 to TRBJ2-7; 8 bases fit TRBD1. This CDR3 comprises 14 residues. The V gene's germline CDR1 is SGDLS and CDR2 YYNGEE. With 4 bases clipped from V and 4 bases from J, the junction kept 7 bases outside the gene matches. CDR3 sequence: CASSPGQGPYEQYF. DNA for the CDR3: TGTGCCAGCAGCCCAGGACAGGGACCGTACGAGCAGTACTTC.

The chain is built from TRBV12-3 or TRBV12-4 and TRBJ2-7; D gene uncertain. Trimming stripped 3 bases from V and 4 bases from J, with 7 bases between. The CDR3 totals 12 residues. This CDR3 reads CASSFNSYEQYF. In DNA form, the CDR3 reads TGTGCCAGCAGTTTTAATAGTTACGAGCAGTACTTC.

The CDR3 sequence is CASSVDPGVETQYF. In nucleotides, the CDR3 is TGTGCCAGCAGCGTCGACCCCGGAGTGGAGACCCAGTACTTC. The V call is TRBV7-6, the J call TRBJ2-5, with unresolved D. V was pared by 5 bases and J by 5 bases, with 15 bases between. The CDR3 covers 14 residues. The germline gives CDR1 SGHVS, CDR2 FNYEAQ. Supplemented by reference TRBV7-6 and TRBJ2-5, the full variable domain reads GAGVSQSPRYKVTKRGQDVALRCDPISGHVSLYWYRQALGQGPEFLTYFNYEAQQDKSGLPNDRFSAERPEGSISTLTIQRTEQRDSAMYRCASSVDPGVETQYFGPGTRLLVL.

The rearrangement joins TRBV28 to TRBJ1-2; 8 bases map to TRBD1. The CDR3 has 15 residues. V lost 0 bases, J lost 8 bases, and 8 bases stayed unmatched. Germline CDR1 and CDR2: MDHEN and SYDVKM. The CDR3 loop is CASSLWAGGARGYTF. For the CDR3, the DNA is TGTGCCAGCAGTTTATGGGCAGGGGGCGCAAGGGGCTACACCTTC.

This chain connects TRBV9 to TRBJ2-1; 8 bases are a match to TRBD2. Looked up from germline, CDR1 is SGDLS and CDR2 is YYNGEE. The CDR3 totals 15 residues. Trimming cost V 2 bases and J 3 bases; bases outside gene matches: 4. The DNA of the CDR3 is TGTGCCAGCAGCGTCCAGCGGGGGTTCTACAATGAGCAGTTCTTC. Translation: CASSVQRGFYNEQFF.

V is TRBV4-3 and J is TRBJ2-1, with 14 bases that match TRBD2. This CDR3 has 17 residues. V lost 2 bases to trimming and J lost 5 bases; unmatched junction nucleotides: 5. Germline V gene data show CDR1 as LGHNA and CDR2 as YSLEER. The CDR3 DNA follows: TGCGCCAGCAGCCAACGACTAGCGGGGGGGCCCCACAATGAGCAGTTCTTC. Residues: CASSQRLAGGPHNEQFF.

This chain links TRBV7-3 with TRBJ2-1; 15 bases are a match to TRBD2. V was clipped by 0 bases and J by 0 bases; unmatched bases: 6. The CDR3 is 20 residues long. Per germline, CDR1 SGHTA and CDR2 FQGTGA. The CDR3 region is CASSLTPGTSGGTSYNEQFF. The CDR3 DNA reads TGTGCCAGCAGCTTAACGCCCGGGACTAGCGGGGGGACCTCCTACAATGAGCAGTTCTTC. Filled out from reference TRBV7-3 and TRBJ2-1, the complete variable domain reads GAGVSQTPSNKVTEKGKYVELRCDPISGHTALYWYRQSLGQGPEFLIYFQGTGAADDSGLPNDRFFAVRPEGSVSTLKIQRTERGDSAVYLCASSLTPGTSGGTSYNEQFFGPGTRLTVL.

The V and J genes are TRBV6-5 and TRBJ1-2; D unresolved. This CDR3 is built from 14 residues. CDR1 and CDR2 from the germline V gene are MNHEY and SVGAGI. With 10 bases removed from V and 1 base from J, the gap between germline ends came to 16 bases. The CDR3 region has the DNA TGTGCCACTAAACCTCCAACGATTAACTATGGCTACACCTTC. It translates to CATKPPTINYGYTF.

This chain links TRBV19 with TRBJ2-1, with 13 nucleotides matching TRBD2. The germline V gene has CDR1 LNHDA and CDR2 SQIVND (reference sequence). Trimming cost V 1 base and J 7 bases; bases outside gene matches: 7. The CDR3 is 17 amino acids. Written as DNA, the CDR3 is TGTGCCAGTAGTATAGGACTAGCGGGGGGAAGGCGTAATGAGCAGTTCTTC. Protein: CASSIGLAGGRRNEQFF.

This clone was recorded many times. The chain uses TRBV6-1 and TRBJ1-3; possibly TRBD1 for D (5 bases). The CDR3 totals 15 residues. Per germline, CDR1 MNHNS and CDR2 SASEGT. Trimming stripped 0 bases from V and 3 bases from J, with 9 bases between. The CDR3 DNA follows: TGTGCCAGCAGTGAAGCGCAGGGTGTTGGAAACACCATATATTTT. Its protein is CASSEAQGVGNTIYF.

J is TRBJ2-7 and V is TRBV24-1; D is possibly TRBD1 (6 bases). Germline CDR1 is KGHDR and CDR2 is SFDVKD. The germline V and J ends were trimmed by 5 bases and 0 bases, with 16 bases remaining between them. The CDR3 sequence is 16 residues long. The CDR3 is CATSGSSEGDSYEQYF. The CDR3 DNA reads TGTGCCACCAGTGGTTCATCAGAGGGGGACTCCTACGAGCAGTACTTC.

The CDR3 bases are TGCGCCAGCAGTGAGTTCCTCGGGGGGGGGTACGAGCAGTACTTC. It is translated as CASSEFLGGGYEQYF. The chain is built from TRBV10-2 and TRBJ2-7, with 8 bases fitting TRBD2. V gave up 1 base and J gave up 4 bases; unmatched junction bases: 6. This CDR3 spans 15 amino acids. Per the germline V gene, CDR1 is WSHSY and CDR2 is SAAADI.

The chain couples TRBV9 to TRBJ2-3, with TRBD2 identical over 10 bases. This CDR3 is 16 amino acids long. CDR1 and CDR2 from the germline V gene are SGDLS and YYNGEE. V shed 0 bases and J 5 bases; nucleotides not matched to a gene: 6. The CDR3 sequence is CASSVASSGGGDTQYF. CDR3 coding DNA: TGTGCCAGCAGCGTAGCCTCAAGCGGGGGGGGAGATACGCAGTATTTT.

CDR3 nucleotides: TGTGCCAGAGAAATGGGACAGGGGATAGAAAAACTGTTTTTT. Translated, it gives CAREMGQGIEKLFF. The genes are TRBV19 and TRBJ1-4; 10 nucleotides match TRBD1. The CDR3 contains 14 residues. V lost 9 bases to trimming and J lost 8 bases; unmatched junction nucleotides: 9. Per the germline V gene, CDR1 is LNHDA and CDR2 is SQIVND (reference sequence).

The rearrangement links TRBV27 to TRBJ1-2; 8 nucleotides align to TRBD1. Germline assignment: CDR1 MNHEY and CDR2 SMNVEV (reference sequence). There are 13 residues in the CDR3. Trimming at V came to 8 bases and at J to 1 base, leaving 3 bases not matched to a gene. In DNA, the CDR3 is TGTGCCAGCGGACAGGGTGATAACTATGGCTACACCTTC. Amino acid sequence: CASGQGDNYGYTF.

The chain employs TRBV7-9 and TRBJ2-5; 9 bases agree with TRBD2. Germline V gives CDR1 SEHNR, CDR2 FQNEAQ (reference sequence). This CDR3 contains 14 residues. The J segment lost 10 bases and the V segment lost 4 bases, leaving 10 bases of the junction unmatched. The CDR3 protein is CASSSLAGEGGQYF. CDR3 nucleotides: TGTGCCAGCAGCTCGTTAGCGGGGGAAGGTGGCCAGTACTTC.

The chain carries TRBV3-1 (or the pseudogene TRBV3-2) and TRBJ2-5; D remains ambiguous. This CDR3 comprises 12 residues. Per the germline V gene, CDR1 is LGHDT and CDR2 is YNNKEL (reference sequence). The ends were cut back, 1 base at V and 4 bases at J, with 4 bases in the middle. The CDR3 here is CASSQAGETQYF. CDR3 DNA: TGTGCCAGCAGCCAAGCGGGAGAGACCCAGTACTTC.

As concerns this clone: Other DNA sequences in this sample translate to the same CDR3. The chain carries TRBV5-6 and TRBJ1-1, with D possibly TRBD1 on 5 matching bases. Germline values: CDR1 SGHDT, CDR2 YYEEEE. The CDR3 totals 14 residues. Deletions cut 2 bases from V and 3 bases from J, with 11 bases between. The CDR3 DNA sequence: TGTGCCAGCAGCTTATGGGGGAGGGACACTGAAGCTTTCTTT. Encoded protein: CASSLWGRDTEAFF.

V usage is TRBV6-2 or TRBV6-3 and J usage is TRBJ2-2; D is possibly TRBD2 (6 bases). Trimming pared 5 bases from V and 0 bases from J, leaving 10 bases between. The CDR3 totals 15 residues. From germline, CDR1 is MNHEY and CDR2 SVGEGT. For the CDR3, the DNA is TGTGCCAGCAGTCCCGGGACTTCGAACACCGGGGAGCTGTTTTTT. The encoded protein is CASSPGTSNTGELFF.

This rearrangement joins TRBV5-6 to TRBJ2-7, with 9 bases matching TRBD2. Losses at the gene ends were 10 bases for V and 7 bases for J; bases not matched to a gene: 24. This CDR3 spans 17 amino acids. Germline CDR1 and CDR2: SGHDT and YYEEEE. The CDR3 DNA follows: TGTGCCGCTAGGGGGGTGCTAGCGGGGACTACGCTGTCAGAGCAGTACTTC. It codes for CAARGVLAGTTLSEQYF. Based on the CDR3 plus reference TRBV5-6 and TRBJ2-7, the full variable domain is DAGVTQSPTHLIKTRGQQVTLRCSPKSGHDTVSWYQQALGQGPQFIFQYYEEEERQRGNFPDRFSGHQFPNYSSELNVNALLLGDSALYLCAARGVLAGTTLSEQYFGPGTRLTVT.

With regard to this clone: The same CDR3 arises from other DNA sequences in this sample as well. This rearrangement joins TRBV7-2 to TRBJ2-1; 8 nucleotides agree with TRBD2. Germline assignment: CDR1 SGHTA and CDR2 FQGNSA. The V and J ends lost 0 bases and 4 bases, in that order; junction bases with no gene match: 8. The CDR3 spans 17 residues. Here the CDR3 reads CASSLAPRGVGYNEQFF. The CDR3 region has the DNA TGTGCCAGCAGCTTAGCCCCGCGGGGGGTGGGGTACAATGAGCAGTTCTTC.

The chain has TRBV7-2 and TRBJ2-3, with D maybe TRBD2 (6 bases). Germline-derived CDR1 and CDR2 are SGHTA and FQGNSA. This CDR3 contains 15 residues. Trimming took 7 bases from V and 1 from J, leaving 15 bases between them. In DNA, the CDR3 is TGTGCCAGCACCTCTGAGCGGGTCGGCACAGATACGCAGTATTTT. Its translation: CASTSERVGTDTQYF.